Listed below are T cell receptor beta chains from one sample, sequenced in a study of tumor-infiltrating lymphocytes in primary liver carcinoma. TCRdb reanalysed the multiplex PCR reads using MiXCR and keeps one entry per CDR3 protein. The sample yields 310,000 or so distinct CDR3 sequences, around three fifths seen once. The specimen was peripheral blood. The receptor source for this set is a man between 40 and 49 years old with primary liver carcinoma and hepatitis B virus infection. CDR3s include the opening cysteine and the closing phenylalanine or tryptophan. The D gene is left open where the match is weak. The size field is filled for only some rows; it gives once, few, many or a size class.

cdr3_nt: TGCGCCAGCAGCTTGGTGGCTAGCGGGATCGAAAATACGCAGTATTTT
cdr3_aa: CASSLVASGIENTQYF
v_call: TRBV5-1
j_call: TRBJ2-3
clone_size: few
d_call: TRBD2

cdr3_nt: TGTGCCAGCAGTTACGGGCTGAACAATGAGCAGTTCTTC
cdr3_aa: CASSYGLNNEQFF
v_call: TRBV6-5
j_call: TRBJ2-1
clone_size: .
d_call: .

cdr3_nt: TGTGCCAGCAGCATAATGAGGGGGCAGTCTGAAGCTTCCTTT
cdr3_aa: CASSIMRGQSEASF
v_call: TRBV11-2
j_call: TRBJ1-1
clone_size: .
d_call: TRBD1

cdr3_nt: TGCGCCAGCATCCCAGGGGACTCCGGGAGCTCCTACAATGAGCAGTTCTTC
cdr3_aa: CASIPGDSGSSYNEQFF
v_call: TRBV5-1
j_call: TRBJ2-1
clone_size: .
d_call: .

cdr3_nt: TGTGCAGGCAGTTTAGGGACAGGAACCTACAATGAGCAGTTCTTC
cdr3_aa: CAGSLGTGTYNEQFF
v_call: TRBV12-3/TRBV12-4
j_call: TRBJ2-1
clone_size: .
d_call: TRBD1

cdr3_nt: TGCGCCAGCAGTGAGTATGCAGTACGGCAGTACTTC
cdr3_aa: CASSEYAVRQYF
v_call: TRBV10-1
j_call: TRBJ2-4
clone_size: .
d_call: .

cdr3_nt: TGTGCCAGCAGTTTAGGACAGCCCGGTGAGCAGTTCTTC
cdr3_aa: CASSLGQPGEQFF
v_call: TRBV28
j_call: TRBJ2-1
clone_size: few
d_call: .

cdr3_nt: TGTGCCAGCAGCGCGAGACTAGCGGGCTACAATGAGCAGTTCTTC
cdr3_aa: CASSARLAGYNEQFF
v_call: TRBV11-2
j_call: TRBJ2-1
clone_size: medium-sized
d_call: TRBD2

cdr3_nt: TGTGCCAGCAGTTCCAATCCCAGCGGGGGGAGGGAACAGTACTTC
cdr3_aa: CASSSNPSGGREQYF
v_call: TRBV28
j_call: TRBJ2-7
clone_size: once
d_call: TRBD2

cdr3_nt: TGTGCCAGCAGTGAAAATATCGGTTCCTACGATGAGCAGTCCTTC
cdr3_aa: CASSENIGSYDEQSF
v_call: TRBV11-2
j_call: TRBJ2-1
clone_size: .
d_call: .

cdr3_nt: TGTGCCAGCAGCTTTCGGGGAGCGGTAGCGATCACAGATACGCAGTATTTT
cdr3_aa: CASSFRGAVAITDTQYF
v_call: TRBV11-1
j_call: TRBJ2-3
clone_size: .
d_call: .

cdr3_nt: TGTGCCAGCAGTGTACAGGGAGATACGCAGTATTTT
cdr3_aa: CASSVQGDTQYF
v_call: TRBV6-1
j_call: TRBJ2-3
clone_size: many
d_call: .

cdr3_nt: TGTGCCAGCAGCCCAACGCGTGGCAGGGCGGGTGAAAAACTGTTTTTT
cdr3_aa: CASSPTRGRAGEKLFF
v_call: TRBV7-9
j_call: TRBJ1-4
clone_size: .
d_call: .

cdr3_nt: TGCGCCAGCAGCTTGGATAACGGCGGGGAGCTGTTTTTT
cdr3_aa: CASSLDNGGELFF
v_call: TRBV5-1
j_call: TRBJ2-2
clone_size: .
d_call: .

cdr3_nt: TGTACCAGCAGCTTAGGGTCTCTAGCAGGATCGCACAATGAGCAGTTCTTC
cdr3_aa: CTSSLGSLAGSHNEQFF
v_call: TRBV11-2
j_call: TRBJ2-1
clone_size: .
d_call: .

cdr3_nt: TGCAGCGCTCCACTTCCCGGGGGGAGAGAGACCCGGTACTTC
cdr3_aa: CSAPLPGGRETRYF
v_call: TRBV29-1
j_call: TRBJ2-5
clone_size: .
d_call: TRBD2

cdr3_nt: TGTGCCAGCGGCCCCCTCACCCGGGGGTCAGATACGCAGTATTTT
cdr3_aa: CASGPLTRGSDTQYF
v_call: TRBV6-1
j_call: TRBJ2-3
clone_size: many
d_call: .

cdr3_nt: TGTGCCAGCAGCTTTAACTGGCCGAGGGCCGGGGAGCCGTTTTTT
cdr3_aa: CASSFNWPRAGEPFF
v_call: TRBV7-9
j_call: TRBJ2-2
clone_size: .
d_call: .